This is a list of T cell receptor beta chains from one sample in a study of T cell changes during pregnancy in multiple sclerosis. The table came from immunoSEQ multiplex PCR; TCRdb's copy has only in-frame clones and leaves some out. The table has 85,000 to 90,000 clones, 75% to 95% seen once; the top ten hold 1.5% to 2%. Sequenced here: peripheral blood, sampled in the first trimester of pregnancy. These receptor sequences come from a female donor in good health, enrolled as a control in a pregnancy study. Each CDR3 is given with its conserved first and last residue. D genes are given only for firm matches. The listing skips clone size in some rows; elsewhere it reads once, few, many or a size class.

j_gene	v_gene	abundance	d_gene	CDR3aa	CDR3nt
TRBJ2-3	TRBV9	.	TRBD1	CASSSVPGGWGTDTQYF	TGTGCCAGCAGCTCAGTTCCAGGGGGATGGGGCACAGATACGCAGTATTTT
TRBJ2-4	TRBV7-2	.	.	CASSGGTLAKNIQYF	TGTGCCAGCAGCGGGGGGACGCTAGCCAAAAACATTCAGTACTTC
TRBJ1-5	TRBV6-6	.	TRBD1	CASSYGTANQPQHF	TGTGCCAGCAGTTATGGGACAGCTAATCAGCCCCAGCATTTT
TRBJ1-3	TRBV6-5	.	.	CASSYSGHNSGNTIYF	TGTGCCAGCAGTTACTCTGGCCACAACTCTGGAAACACCATATATTTT
TRBJ1-2	TRBV7-2	.	TRBD1	CASSSGQAYGYTF	TGTGCCAGCAGTTCCGGACAGGCCTATGGCTACACCTTC
TRBJ1-1	TRBV19	.	.	CASSISEAGWWSTEAFF	TGTGCCAGTAGTATATCCGAAGCAGGGTGGTGGAGCACTGAAGCTTTCTTT
TRBJ2-2	TRBV19	.	TRBD1	CASSRPGQGAPNTGELFF	TGTGCCAGTAGTAGACCGGGACAGGGGGCGCCGAACACCGGGGAGCTGTTTTTT
TRBJ1-2	TRBV4-3	.	.	CASSQDQAVGAYGYTF	TGCGCCAGCAGCCAAGATCAAGCAGTCGGAGCATATGGCTACACCTTC
TRBJ2-7	TRBV28	.	.	CASSPFWGGDSYEQYF	TGTGCCAGCAGCCCTTTTTGGGGGGGCGACTCCTACGAGCAGTACTTC
TRBJ1-1	TRBV27	once	.	CASRAAGVDTEAFF	TGTGCCAGCAGGGCCGCAGGGGTTGACACTGAAGCTTTCTTT
TRBJ1-2	TRBV14	.	TRBD1	CASSQGQLYGYTF	TGTGCCAGCAGCCAGGGACAGCTCTATGGCTACACCTTC
TRBJ1-3	TRBV30	.	.	CAWSVLSSSGNTIYF	TGTGCCTGGAGTGTACTCTCCTCCTCTGGAAACACCATATATTTT
TRBJ1-6	TRBV27	.	TRBD1	CASRRQGAPLHF	TGTGCCAGCAGAAGACAGGGAGCACCCCTCCACTTT
TRBJ1-5	TRBV12-5	.	TRBD1	CASGVGTGNRQPQHF	TGTGCTAGTGGCGTCGGGACAGGGAATCGTCAGCCCCAGCATTTT
TRBJ1-4	TRBV18	.	.	CASRGNGNEKLFF	TGTGCCAGCCGCGGGAACGGTAATGAAAAACTGTTTTTT